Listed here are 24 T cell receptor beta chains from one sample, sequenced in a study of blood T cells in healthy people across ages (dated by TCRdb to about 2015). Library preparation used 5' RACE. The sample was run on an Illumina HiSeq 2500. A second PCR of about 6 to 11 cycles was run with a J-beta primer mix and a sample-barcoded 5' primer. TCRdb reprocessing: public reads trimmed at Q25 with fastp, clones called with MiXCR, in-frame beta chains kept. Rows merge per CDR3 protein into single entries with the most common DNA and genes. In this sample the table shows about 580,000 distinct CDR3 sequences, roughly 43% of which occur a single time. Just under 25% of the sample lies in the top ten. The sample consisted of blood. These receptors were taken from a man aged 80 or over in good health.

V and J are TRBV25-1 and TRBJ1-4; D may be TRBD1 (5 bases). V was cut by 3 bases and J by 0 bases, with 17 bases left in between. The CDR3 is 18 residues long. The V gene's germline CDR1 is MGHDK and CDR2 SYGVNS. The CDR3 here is CASSDWSGSEATNEKLFF. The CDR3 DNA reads TGTGCCAGCAGTGATTGGTCAGGGTCGGAGGCAACTAATGAAAAACTGTTTTTT.

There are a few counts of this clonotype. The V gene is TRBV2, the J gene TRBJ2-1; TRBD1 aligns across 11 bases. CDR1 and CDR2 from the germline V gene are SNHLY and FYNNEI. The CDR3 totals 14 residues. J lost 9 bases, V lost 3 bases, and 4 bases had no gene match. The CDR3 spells CASSDWDRGVEQFF. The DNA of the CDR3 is TGTGCCAGCAGTGATTGGGACAGGGGGGTTGAGCAGTTCTTC.

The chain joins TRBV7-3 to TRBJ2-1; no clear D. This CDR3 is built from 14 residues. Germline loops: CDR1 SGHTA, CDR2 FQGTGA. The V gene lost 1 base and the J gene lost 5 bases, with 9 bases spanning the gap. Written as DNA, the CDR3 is TGTGCCAGCAGCTTAAATGGTATAGACAATGAGCAGTTCTTC. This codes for CASSLNGIDNEQFF.

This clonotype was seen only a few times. In DNA, the CDR3 is TGTGCCAGCAGCGTTGGGGGTACCTACGAGCAGTACTTC. Translation gives CASSVGGTYEQYF. The chain links TRBV9 to TRBJ2-7; either TRBD1 or TRBD2 may fit D (5 bases each). Trimming cost V 2 bases and J 2 bases, with 8 bases left between them. This CDR3 spans 13 amino acids. CDR1 SGDLS and CDR2 YYNGEE come from the germline V gene. The entire variable domain, with the rest obtained from reference TRBV9 and TRBJ2-7, is as follows: DSGVTQTPKHLITATGQRVTLRCSPRSGDLSVYWYQQSLDQGLQFLIQYYNGEERAKGNILERFSAQQFPDLHSELNLSSLELGDSALYFCASSVGGTYEQYFGPGTRLTVT.

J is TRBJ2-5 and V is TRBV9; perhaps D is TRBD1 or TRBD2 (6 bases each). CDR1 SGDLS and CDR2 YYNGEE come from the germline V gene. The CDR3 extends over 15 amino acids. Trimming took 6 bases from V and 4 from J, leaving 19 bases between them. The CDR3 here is CASTWGAGITETQYF. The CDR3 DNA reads TGTGCCAGCACCTGGGGGGCAGGGATCACAGAGACCCAGTACTTC.

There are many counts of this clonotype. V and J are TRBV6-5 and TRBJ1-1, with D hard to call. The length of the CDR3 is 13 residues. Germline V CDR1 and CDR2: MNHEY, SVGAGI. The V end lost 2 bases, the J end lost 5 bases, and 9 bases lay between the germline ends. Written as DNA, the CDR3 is TGTGCCAGCAGTTACGGAGGGAGGACTGAAGCTTTCTTT. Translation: CASSYGGRTEAFF.

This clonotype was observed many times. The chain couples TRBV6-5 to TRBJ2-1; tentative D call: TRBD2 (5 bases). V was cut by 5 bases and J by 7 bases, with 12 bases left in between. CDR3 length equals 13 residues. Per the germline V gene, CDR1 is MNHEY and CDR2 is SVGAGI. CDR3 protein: CASSTVAGNEQFF. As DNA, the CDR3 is TGTGCCAGCAGTACGGTTGCGGGTAATGAGCAGTTCTTC.

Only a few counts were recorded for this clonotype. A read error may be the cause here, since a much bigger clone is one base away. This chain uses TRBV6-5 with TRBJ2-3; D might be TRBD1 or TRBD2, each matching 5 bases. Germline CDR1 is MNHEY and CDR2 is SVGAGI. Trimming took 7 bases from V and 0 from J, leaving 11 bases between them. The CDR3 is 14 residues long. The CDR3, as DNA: TGTGCCAGCAAGGGACGCCCTAGCACAGATACGCAGTATTTT. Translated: CASKGRPSTDTQYF.

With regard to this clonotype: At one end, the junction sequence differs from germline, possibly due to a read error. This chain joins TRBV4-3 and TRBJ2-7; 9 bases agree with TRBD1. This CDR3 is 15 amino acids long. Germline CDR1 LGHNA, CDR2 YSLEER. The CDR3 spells CASSPDRGALYGQYF. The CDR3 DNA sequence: TGCGCCAGCAGTCCCGACAGGGGGGCTCTGTACGGGCAGTACTTC.

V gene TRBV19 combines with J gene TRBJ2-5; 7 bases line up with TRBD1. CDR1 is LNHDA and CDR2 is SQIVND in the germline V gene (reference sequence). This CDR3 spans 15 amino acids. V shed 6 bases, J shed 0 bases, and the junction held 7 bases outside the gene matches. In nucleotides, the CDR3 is TGTGCCAGTAGCCTTGGACAGGCCTACCAAGAGACCCAGTACTTC. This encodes CASSLGQAYQETQYF.

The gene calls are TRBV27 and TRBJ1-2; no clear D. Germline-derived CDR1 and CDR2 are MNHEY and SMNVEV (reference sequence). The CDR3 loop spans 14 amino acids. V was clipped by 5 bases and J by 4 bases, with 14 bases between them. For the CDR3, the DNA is TGTGCCAGCAGTCCCTGGCTGCGGGCCTATGGCTACACCTTC. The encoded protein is CASSPWLRAYGYTF.

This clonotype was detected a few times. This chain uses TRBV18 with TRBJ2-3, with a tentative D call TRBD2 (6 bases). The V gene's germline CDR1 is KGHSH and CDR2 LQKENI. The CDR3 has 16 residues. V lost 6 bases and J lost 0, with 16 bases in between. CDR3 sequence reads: CASSRGATASTDTQYF. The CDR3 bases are TGTGCCAGCTCGCGGGGCGCGACTGCTAGCACAGATACGCAGTATTTT.

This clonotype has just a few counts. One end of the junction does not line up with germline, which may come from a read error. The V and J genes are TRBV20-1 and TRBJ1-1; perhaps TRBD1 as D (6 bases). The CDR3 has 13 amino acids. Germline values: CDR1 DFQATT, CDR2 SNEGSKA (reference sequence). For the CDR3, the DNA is TGCAGTCCTAGCAGGCAGGGGTCCACTGAAGCTTTCTTT. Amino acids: CSPSRQGSTEAFF.

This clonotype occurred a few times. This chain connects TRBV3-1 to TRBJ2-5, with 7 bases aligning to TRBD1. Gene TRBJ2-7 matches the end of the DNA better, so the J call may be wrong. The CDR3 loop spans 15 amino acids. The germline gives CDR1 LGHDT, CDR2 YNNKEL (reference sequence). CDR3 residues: CASSQDWAGGREQYF. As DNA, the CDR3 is TGTGCCAGCAGCCAAGACTGGGCAGGGGGTCGCGAGCAGTACTTC.

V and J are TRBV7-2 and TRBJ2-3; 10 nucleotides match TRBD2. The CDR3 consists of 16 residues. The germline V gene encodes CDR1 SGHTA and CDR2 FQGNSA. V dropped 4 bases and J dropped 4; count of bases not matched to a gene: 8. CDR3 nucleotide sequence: TGTGCCAGCAGCTCAAGGGGGGGACTAGCGTCAGATACGCAGTATTTT. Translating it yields CASSSRGGLASDTQYF. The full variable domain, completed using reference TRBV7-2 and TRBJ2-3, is GAGVSQSPSNKVTEKGKDVELRCDPISGHTALYWYRQSLGQGLEFLIYFQGNSAPDKSGLPSDRFSAERTGGSVSTLTIQRTQQEDSAVYLCASSSRGGLASDTQYFGPGTRLTVL.

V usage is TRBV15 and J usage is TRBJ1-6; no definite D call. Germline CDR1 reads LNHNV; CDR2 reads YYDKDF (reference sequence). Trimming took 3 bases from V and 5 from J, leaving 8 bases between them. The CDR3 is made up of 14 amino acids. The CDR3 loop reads CATSSGWDNSPLHF. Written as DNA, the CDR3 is TGTGCCACCAGCAGCGGGTGGGATAATTCACCCCTCCACTTT.

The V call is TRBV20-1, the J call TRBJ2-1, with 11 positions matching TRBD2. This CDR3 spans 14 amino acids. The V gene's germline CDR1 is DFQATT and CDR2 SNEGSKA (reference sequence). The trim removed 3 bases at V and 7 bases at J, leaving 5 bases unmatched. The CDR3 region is CSASGLAGGNEQFF. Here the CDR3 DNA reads TGCAGTGCTAGTGGCCTAGCGGGGGGAAATGAGCAGTTCTTC.

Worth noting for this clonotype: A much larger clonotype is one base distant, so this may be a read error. The CDR3 coding sequence is TGTGCCATCAGTGTGGAGGGGGGTTGGGACAATGAGCAGTTCTTC. This translates into CAISVEGGWDNEQFF. The chain combines TRBV10-3 with TRBJ2-1; D is tentatively TRBD1 or TRBD2 (6 bases each). Germline V gene lookup returns CDR1 ENHRY and CDR2 SYGVKD. V was cut by 4 bases and J by 5 bases, with 15 bases left in between. CDR3 length: 15 amino acids.

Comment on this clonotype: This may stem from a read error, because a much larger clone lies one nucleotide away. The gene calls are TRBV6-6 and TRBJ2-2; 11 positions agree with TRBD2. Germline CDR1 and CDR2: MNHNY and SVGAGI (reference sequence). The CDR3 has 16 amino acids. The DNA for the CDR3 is TGTGCCAGCAGTCCCCCCATACTAGCGGGAGAAGGGGAGCAGTTTTTT. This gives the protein CASSPPILAGEGEQFF.

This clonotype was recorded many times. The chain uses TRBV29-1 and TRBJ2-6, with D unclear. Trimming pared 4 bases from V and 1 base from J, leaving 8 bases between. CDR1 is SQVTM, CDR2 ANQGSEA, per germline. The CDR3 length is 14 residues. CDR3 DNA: TGCAGCGTTGGAGAGGTTTCTGGGGCCAACGTCCTGACTTTC. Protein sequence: CSVGEVSGANVLTF.

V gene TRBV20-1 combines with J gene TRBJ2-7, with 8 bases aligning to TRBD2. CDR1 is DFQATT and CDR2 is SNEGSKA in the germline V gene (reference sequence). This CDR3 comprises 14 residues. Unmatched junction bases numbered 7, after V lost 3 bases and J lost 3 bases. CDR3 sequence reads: CSASRAGGLYEQYF. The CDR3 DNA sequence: TGCAGTGCTAGCAGGGCGGGGGGCCTCTACGAGCAGTACTTC.

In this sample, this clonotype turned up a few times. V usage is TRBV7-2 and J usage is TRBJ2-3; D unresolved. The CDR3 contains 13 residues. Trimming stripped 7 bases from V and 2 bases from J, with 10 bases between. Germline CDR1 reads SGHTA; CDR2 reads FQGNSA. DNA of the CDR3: TGTGCCAGCACCTCCAGGAACACAGATACGCAGTATTTT. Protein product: CASTSRNTDTQYF.

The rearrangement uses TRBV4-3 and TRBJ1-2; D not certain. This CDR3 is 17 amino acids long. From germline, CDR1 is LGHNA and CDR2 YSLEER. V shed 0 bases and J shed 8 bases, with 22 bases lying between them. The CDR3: CASSQDLLGGTTRGYTF. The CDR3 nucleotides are TGCGCCAGCAGCCAAGATTTACTCGGCGGCACAACTCGAGGCTACACCTTC.

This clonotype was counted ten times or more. The CDR3 nucleotides read TGTGCCAGCAGGCGGGGACGGCTCTCTGGAAACACCATATATTTT. Its protein is CASRRGRLSGNTIYF. This rearrangement joins TRBV12-3 or TRBV12-4 to TRBJ1-3, with TRBD1 as a possible D gene (5 bases). The CDR3 is made up of 15 amino acids. Deletions cut 6 bases from V and 0 bases from J, with 12 bases between.